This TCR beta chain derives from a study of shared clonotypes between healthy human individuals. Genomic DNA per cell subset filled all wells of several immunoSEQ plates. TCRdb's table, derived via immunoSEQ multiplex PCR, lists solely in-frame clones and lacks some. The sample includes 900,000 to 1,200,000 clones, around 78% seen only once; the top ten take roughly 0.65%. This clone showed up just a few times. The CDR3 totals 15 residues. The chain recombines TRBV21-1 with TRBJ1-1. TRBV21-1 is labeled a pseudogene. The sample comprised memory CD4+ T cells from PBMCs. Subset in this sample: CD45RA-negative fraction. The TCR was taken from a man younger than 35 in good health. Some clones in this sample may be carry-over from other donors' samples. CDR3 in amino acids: CASSNRRGIENEAFF. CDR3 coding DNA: TGTGCCAGCAGCAACCGGCGGGGTATCGAAAATGAAGCTTTCTTT.